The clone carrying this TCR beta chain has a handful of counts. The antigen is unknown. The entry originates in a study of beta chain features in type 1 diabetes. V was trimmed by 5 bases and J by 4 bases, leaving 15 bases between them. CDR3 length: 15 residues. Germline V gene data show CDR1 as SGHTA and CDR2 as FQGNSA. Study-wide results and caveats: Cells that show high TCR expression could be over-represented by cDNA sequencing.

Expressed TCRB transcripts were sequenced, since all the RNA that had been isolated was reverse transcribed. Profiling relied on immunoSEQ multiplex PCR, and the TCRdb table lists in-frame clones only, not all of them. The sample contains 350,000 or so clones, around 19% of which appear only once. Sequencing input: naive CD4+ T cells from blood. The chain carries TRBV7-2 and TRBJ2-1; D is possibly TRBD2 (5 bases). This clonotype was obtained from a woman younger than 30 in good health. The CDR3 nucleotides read TGTGCCAGCAGCCAAGGGCGGACTCGTTACAATGAGCAGTTCTTC. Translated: CASSQGRTRYNEQFF.